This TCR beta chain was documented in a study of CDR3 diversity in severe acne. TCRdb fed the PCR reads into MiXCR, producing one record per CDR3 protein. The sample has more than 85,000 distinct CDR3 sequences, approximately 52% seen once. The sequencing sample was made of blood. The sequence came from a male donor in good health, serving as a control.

CDR3 coding DNA: TGCAGCGGACTAGCGGGGCGGGACAGTACCTACGAGCAGTACTTC. The encoded protein is CSGLAGRDSTYEQYF. The chain is built from TRBV20-1 and TRBJ2-7; 12 bases are a match to TRBD2. The CDR3 runs to 15 residues. CDR1 DFQATT and CDR2 SNEGSKA come from the germline V gene (reference sequence).